A single sample is the source of the 6 T cell receptor beta chains below, sequenced in a study of human versus mouse CDR3 diversity and MHC coevolution. Clones were sequenced by immunoSEQ multiplex PCR, and TCRdb holds only the in-frame ones, with some missing. This table holds tens of thousands of clones, 94% found once. Sequencing used naive CD4+ T cells from blood. As to subset: CD45RO-negative CD62L-positive naive CD4 T cells. The source of these receptors is a person aged 55 to 75 in good health.

The gene calls are TRBV7-8 and TRBJ2-7; 11 nucleotides align to TRBD1. Germline V CDR1 and CDR2: SGHVS, FQNEAQ. The length of the CDR3 is 15 residues. J gave up 7 bases and V 5 bases, and 10 bases lay outside the gene matches. DNA of the CDR3: TGTGCCAGCAGCGCGGGACAGGGGGGGGTTGGGGAGCAGTACTTC. This translates into CASSAGQGGVGEQYF.

This sequence joins TRBV4-2 and TRBJ1-3; 7 bases fit TRBD1. V gave up 5 bases and J gave up 6 bases; unmatched junction bases: 4. The CDR3 contains 13 residues. CDR1 and CDR2 from the germline V gene are LGHNA and YNFKEQ. CDR3 residues: CASSRGRENTIYF. CDR3 DNA sequence: TGTGCCAGCAGCAGGGGGCGCGAAAACACCATATATTTT.

This sequence joins TRBV5-1 and TRBJ2-7; D is perhaps TRBD2 (6 bases). Per germline, CDR1 SGHRS and CDR2 YFSETQ. This CDR3 has 16 residues. V lost 2 bases and J lost 0, with 15 bases in between. CDR3 DNA sequence: TGCGCCAGCAGCTTAAACAGCGGGCTCAGCTCCTACGAGCAGTACTTC. This sequence encodes CASSLNSGLSSYEQYF.

The rearrangement uses TRBV9 and TRBJ2-7; the match to TRBD2 covers 8 bases. The J segment lost 6 bases and the V segment lost 2 bases, leaving 7 bases of the junction unmatched. The CDR3 covers 14 residues. Germline V gene sequence: CDR1 SGDLS, CDR2 YYNGEE. The DNA of the CDR3 is TGTGCCAGCAGCGTGTCAGCGGGAGACTTCGAGCAGTACTTC. Amino acid sequence: CASSVSAGDFEQYF.

The chain combines TRBV6-5 with TRBJ2-5; 10 bases match TRBD2. The J call is uncertain, as TRBJ2-7 better fits the DNA end. CDR3 size: 15 residues. Germline values: CDR1 MNHEY, CDR2 SVGAGI. This CDR3 is CASSYSRTSGYEQYF. The CDR3 coding sequence is TGTGCCAGCAGTTACTCCCGGACTAGCGGCTACGAGCAGTACTTC.

The table lists this clone with a count of one. The chain has TRBV19 and TRBJ1-5; 12 bases are shared with TRBD1. The CDR3 runs to 19 residues. Germline CDR1 reads LNHDA; CDR2 reads SQIVND (reference sequence). Losses at the gene ends were 1 base for V and 4 bases for J; bases not matched to a gene: 11. CDR3 residues: CASSIGPTGTGGLNQPQHF. For the CDR3, the DNA is TGTGCCAGTAGTATAGGGCCAACCGGGACAGGGGGCTTGAATCAGCCCCAGCATTTT.